Sequencing of this T cell receptor beta chain was carried out in a study of PD-1 blockade in classical Hodgkin lymphoma (dated by TCRdb to the early 2020s). Describing the broader study: Nivolumab dosing was 3 mg/kg intravenously every 2 weeks, continuing until either disease progression or unacceptable toxicity. To define a peripheral blood immune signature of response to PD-1 blockade in classical Hodgkin lymphoma, the study combined TCR beta sequencing with CyTOF.

Genomic DNA was extracted with the Qiagen DNeasy kit from unsorted PBMCs and from negatively selected CD4+ and CD8+ fractions. Amplification of TCR beta CDR3 regions was done by immunoSEQ multiplex PCR with primers that anneal to V and J segments. Amplification bias was minimized using a synthetic immune receptor repertoire, and residual bias was removed computationally after sequencing. In the authors' own workflow: Custom Python scripts were used to quantify repertoire diversity as the Shannon entropy index. Unsorted, CD4+ and CD8+ repertoires were analyzed separately, except in combined analyses where CD4+ and CD8+ sequences were merged in silico. Clonal expansion was defined as a frequency increase of at least 2-fold after treatment compared with C1D1, and clones undetected at baseline were assigned a pseudocount of 0.5. Clones with 0 or 1 copy at C1D1 were defined as singleton clones, while clones with 2 or more copies were defined as non-singleton clones. Clones expanded in unsorted samples were annotated as CD4+, CD8+ or unknown by matching protein sequences in sorted samples from the same patient. Wilcoxon tests were applied to paired samples to test diversity changes from C1D1 to C4D1. This immuneACCESS table, as held by TCRdb, lists in-frame sequences with V and J called but not all clones. Of the missing ones, under half trace to an unresolved V gene in checked studies; the others have no known cause. V and J calls and clone size follow that table, whereas D and trimming were derived from the DNA. This sample has around 99,000 clones in its table, and 80% to 90% of those were observed once. 15% to 20% of the sample is in the top ten clones.

The time point label corresponds to: cycle 2 day 1 (C2D1) of nivolumab. Every trial patient had relapsed after autologous stem cell transplantation, and cohorts A, B and C differed in prior brentuximab vedotin exposure. The trial cohort comprised some 60 patients with relapsed/refractory classical Hodgkin lymphoma whose best overall responses were complete response, partial response or progressive disease. Trial patients were treated with single-agent nivolumab in the multi-cohort phase II CheckMate 205 trial. An independent review committee assessed best overall response by applying the 2007 International Working Group response criteria. Trial PBMCs were obtained immediately prior to nivolumab initiation (C1D1) and on therapy at cycle 2 day 1 and cycle 4 day 1. Peripheral blood was collected in 8 mL Vacutainer Cell Preparation Tubes, from which PBMCs were isolated by centrifugation and then cryopreserved.

Beyond this particular receptor, the publication reports: The study covered only a single clinical trial cohort, and the causes of the repertoire differences, possibly disease activity or prior therapy, were still not defined. Baseline TCR diversity was reported as lower in newly diagnosed patients than in healthy donors, and lower still in relapsed/refractory patients. Lower diversity was seen in patients whose nivolumab began less than 1 year after ASCT, and these patients were left out of later analyses so that immune reconstitution would not confound the results. CD4+ but not CD8+ TCR diversity rose significantly by C4D1 (p=0.0027 vs p=0.16), most apparent in complete responders (p=0.02). Among trial patients, those achieving complete response had baseline diversity similar to that of newly diagnosed patients, while diversity was significantly lower in partial responders and progressors.

CDR1 SGDLS and CDR2 YYNGEE are derived from the germline V gene. The V and J ends are trimmed by 7 bases and 0 bases, leaving 10 bases between them. The CDR3 runs 13 residues from the cysteine to the phenylalanine. Only CDR3 DNA remains: 39 bases, in frame from the first base. Note on this clone: Its antigen remains undetermined. No per-base quality is available; no much larger clone lies one base away.

The material was peripheral blood mononuclear cells (PBMCs), obtained before the second cycle of nivolumab. The origin of this receptor is a human donor with classical Hodgkin lymphoma. The V gene is TRBV9 and the J gene is TRBJ1-1, with the identity of the D gene unclear. The bases are TGTGCCAGCGCCGGAAGGATGAACACTGAAGCTTTCTTT. The translation is CASAGRMNTEAFF.